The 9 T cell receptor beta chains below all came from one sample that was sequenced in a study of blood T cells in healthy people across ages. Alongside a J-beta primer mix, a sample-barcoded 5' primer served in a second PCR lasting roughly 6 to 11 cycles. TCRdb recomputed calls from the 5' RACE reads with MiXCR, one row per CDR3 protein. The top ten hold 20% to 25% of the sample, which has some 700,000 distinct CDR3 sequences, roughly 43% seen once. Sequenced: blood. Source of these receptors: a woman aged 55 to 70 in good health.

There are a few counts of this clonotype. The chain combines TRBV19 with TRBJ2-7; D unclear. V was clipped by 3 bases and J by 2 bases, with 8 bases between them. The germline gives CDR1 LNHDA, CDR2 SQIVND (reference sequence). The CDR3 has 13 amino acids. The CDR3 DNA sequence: TGTGCCAGTAGTATCGGCGGCACCTACGAGCAGTACTTC. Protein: CASSIGGTYEQYF.

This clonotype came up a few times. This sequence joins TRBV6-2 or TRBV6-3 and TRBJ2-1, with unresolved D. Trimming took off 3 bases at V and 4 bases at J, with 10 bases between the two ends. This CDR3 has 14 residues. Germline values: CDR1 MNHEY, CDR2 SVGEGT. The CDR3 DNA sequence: TGTGCCAGCAGTTATTTTGCTAGATACAATGAGCAGTTCTTC. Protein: CASSYFARYNEQFF.

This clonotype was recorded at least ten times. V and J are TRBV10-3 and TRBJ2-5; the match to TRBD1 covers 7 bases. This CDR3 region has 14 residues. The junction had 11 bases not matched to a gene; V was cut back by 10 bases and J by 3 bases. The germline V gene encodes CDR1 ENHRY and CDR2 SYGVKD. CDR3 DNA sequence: TGTGCCACCCTCCAAGGGGGCAGGGAAGAGACCCAGTACTTC. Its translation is CATLQGGREETQYF.

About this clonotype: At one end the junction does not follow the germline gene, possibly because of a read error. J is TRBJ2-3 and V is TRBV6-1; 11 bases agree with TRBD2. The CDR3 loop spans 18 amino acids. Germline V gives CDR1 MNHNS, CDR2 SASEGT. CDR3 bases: TGTGCCGGCAGTGAAGGGTGGGGACTAGCGGCCGCGGCAGATACGCAGTATTTT. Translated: CAGSEGWGLAAAADTQYF.

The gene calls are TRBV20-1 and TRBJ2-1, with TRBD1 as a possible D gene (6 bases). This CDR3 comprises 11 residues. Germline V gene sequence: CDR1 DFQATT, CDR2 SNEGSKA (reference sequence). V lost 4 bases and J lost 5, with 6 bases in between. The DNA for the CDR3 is TGCAGTGCTAACAGGGACAATGAGCAGTTCTTC. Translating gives CSANRDNEQFF.

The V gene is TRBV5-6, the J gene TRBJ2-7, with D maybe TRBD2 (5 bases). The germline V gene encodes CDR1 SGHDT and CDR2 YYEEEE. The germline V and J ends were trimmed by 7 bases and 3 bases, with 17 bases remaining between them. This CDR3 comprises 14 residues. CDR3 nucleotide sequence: TGTGCCAGCTCCCGGGGTATAACAAACTACGAGCAGTACTTC. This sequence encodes CASSRGITNYEQYF. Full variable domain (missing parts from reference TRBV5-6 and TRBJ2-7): DAGVTQSPTHLIKTRGQQVTLRCSPKSGHDTVSWYQQALGQGPQFIFQYYEEEERQRGNFPDRFSGHQFPNYSSELNVNALLLGDSALYLCASSRGITNYEQYFGPGTRLTVT.

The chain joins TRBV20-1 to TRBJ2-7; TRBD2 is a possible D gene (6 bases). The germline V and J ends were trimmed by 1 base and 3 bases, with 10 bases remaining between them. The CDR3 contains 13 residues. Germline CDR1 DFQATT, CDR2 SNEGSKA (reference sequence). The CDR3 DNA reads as TGCAGTGCTAGAGGCGGGGTGATCTACGAGCAGTACTTC. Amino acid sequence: CSARGGVIYEQYF.

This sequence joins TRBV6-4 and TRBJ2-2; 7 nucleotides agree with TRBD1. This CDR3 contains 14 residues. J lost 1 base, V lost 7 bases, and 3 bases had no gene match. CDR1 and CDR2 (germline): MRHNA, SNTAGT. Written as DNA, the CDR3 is TGTGCCAGCAAGGGACAGCGGAACACCGGGGAGCTGTTTTTT. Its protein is CASKGQRNTGELFF.

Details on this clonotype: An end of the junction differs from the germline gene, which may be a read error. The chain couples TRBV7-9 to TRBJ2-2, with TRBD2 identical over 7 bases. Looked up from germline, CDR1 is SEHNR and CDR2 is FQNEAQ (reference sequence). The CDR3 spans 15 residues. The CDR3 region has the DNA TGTGCCAGCAGCCCCCCCGGACTAGACACCGGGGGGCTGTTTTTT. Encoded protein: CASSPPGLDTGGLFF. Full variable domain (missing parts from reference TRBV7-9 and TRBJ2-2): DTGVSQNPRHKITKRGQNVTFRCDPISEHNRLYWYRQTLGQGPEFLTYFQNEAQLEKSRLLSDRFSAERPKGSFSTLEIQRTEQGDSAMYLCASSPPGLDTGGLFFGEGSRLTVL.